Listed here are 24 T cell receptor beta chains from one sample, sequenced in a study of human T cells and chemical hapten exposure (dated by TCRdb to about 2021). What this sample's time point label stands for: patch test 1, 2 weeks after DPC sensitization. What the treatment or condition label conveys for this sample: therapeutic diphenylcyclopropenone sensitization with weekly scalp DPC. Library preparation used RACE. Sequencing was performed on a NextSeq 500. TCRdb reworked the public reads: Q25 trimming with fastp, MiXCR clone assembly, productive beta chains retained. Each CDR3 protein gets just one entry, which takes the most common genes and DNA from the rows behind it. This sample lists about 340,000 distinct CDR3 sequences; around 7% were detected once. More than 7% of the sample rests with the top ten. Source: whole blood, taken in connection with sensitization to the hapten diphenylcyclopropenone (DPC). These receptors all stem from a woman aged 18-30 years with alopecia areata. Some clones in this sample may be carry-over from other donors' samples.

This clonotype has only a few counts. The chain has TRBV7-2 and TRBJ1-2, with 7 bases lining up with TRBD1. Germline assignment: CDR1 SGHTA and CDR2 FQGNSA. V was pared by 7 bases and J by 0 bases, with 8 bases of the junction left unmatched. There are 15 residues in the CDR3. As DNA, the CDR3 is TGTGCCAGCAACCCGACAGGGCTCGCTAACTATGGCTACACCTTC. Encoded protein: CASNPTGLANYGYTF.

The sample holds many counts of this clonotype. The chain couples TRBV3-1 to TRBJ2-2, with TRBD2 as a possible D gene (5 bases). V was trimmed by 4 bases and J by 5 bases, leaving 8 bases between them. Germline lookup yields CDR1 LGHDT and CDR2 YNNKEL (reference sequence). The CDR3 totals 13 residues. The CDR3 is CASSRQRTGELFF. DNA for the CDR3: TGTGCCAGCAGCCGCCAGCGGACCGGGGAGCTGTTTTTT.

This clonotype was counted many times. The V and J genes are TRBV2 and TRBJ1-1, with D possibly being TRBD1 (6 bases). The CDR3 length is 14 residues. Trimming stripped 6 bases from V and 1 base from J, with 12 bases between. Germline V CDR1 and CDR2: SNHLY, FYNNEI. In DNA form, the CDR3 reads TGTGCCAGCAGGGGTCAGGGGAGGAACACTGAAGCTTTCTTT. Amino acids: CASRGQGRNTEAFF.

In this sample, this clonotype turned up many times. This rearrangement joins TRBV27 to TRBJ2-6; the D is unclear. Trimming took off 4 bases at V and 0 bases at J, with 19 bases between the two ends. This CDR3 is built from 19 residues. Germline CDR1 and CDR2: MNHEY and SMNVEV (reference sequence). CDR3 bases: TGTGCCAGCAGTTCCTACACCTATAAAACTAACTCTGGGGCCAACGTCCTGACTTTC. Encoded protein: CASSSYTYKTNSGANVLTF.

This clonotype has a handful of counts. The chain recombines TRBV18 with TRBJ2-1, with 12 bases matching TRBD2. Germline CDR1 reads KGHSH; CDR2 reads LQKENI. J lost 6 bases, V lost 3 bases, and 9 bases had no gene match. This CDR3 comprises 17 residues. CDR3: CASSPPQGLAGSNEQFF. The CDR3 DNA reads as TGTGCCAGCTCACCTCCTCAAGGACTAGCGGGGAGCAATGAGCAGTTCTTC.

There are a few counts of this clonotype. The chain uses TRBV6-5 and TRBJ2-5; a weak D match, TRBD2 (6 bases). Germline loops: CDR1 MNHEY, CDR2 SVGAGI. V lost 5 bases, J lost 5 bases, and 12 bases lay in between. The length of the CDR3 is 13 residues. The CDR3 DNA reads as TGTGCCAGCAGTACCGGGGACTGGGAGACCCAGTACTTC. This gives the protein CASSTGDWETQYF.

This clonotype was counted between two and nine times. This rearrangement joins TRBV5-5 to TRBJ2-3, with 12 bases matching TRBD2. CDR1 and CDR2 from the germline V gene are SGHKS and YYEKEE (reference sequence). V gave up 3 bases and J gave up 3 bases; unmatched junction bases: 8. The length of the CDR3 is 17 residues. The CDR3 reads CASSSPSTSGGTDTQYF. The CDR3 bases are TGTGCCAGCAGCTCCCCGTCGACTAGCGGGGGTACAGATACGCAGTATTTT.

This clonotype has more than one count but fewer than ten. The chain is built from TRBV6-2 or TRBV6-3 and TRBJ1-5; D possibly corresponds to TRBD1 (6 bases). From germline, CDR1 is MNHEY and CDR2 SVGEGT. CDR3 length equals 13 residues. The V end was cut by 7 bases, the J end by 5 bases, with 12 bases between. CDR3 sequence (DNA): TGTGCCAGCACCCCGGACAGTTATCAGCCCCAGCATTTT. This gives the protein CASTPDSYQPQHF.

This clonotype was seen at least ten times. The V and J genes are TRBV12-3 or TRBV12-4 and TRBJ2-1; tentatively, D is TRBD2 (6 bases). The CDR3 totals 16 residues. The V and J ends lost 6 bases and 7 bases respectively, with 22 bases between them. The CDR3 DNA follows: TGTGCCAGCAGCCCCGGGGGTGCGCCCGGCGGTAATGAGCAGTTCTTC. Translated, it gives CASSPGGAPGGNEQFF.

This clonotype came up a few times. V usage is TRBV25-1 and J usage is TRBJ2-1; TRBD2 aligns across 10 bases. After removal of 4 bases from V and 0 bases from J, the junction contained 15 bases not matched to a gene. From germline, CDR1 is MGHDK and CDR2 SYGVNS. There are 20 residues in the CDR3. The CDR3 DNA sequence: TGTGCCAGCAGTGTAGGTAGAAGCGGGGGGGACTTAAGCTCCTACAATGAGCAGTTCTTC. It encodes CASSVGRSGGDLSSYNEQFF.

The V and J genes are TRBV6-1 and TRBJ1-1; the match to TRBD1 covers 7 bases. Trimming cost V 5 bases and J 5 bases; bases outside gene matches: 5. The CDR3 extends over 13 amino acids. Looked up from germline, CDR1 is MNHNS and CDR2 is SASEGT. Here the CDR3 reads CASSNRGLTEAFF. The CDR3 nucleotides read TGTGCCAGCAGTAACAGGGGTTTAACTGAAGCTTTCTTT.

CDR3 region: CASSHRETGQPQHF. Written as DNA, the CDR3 is TGTGCCAGCTCACACAGGGAAACTGGTCAGCCCCAGCATTTT. This rearrangement joins TRBV18 to TRBJ1-5; D is perhaps TRBD1 (6 bases). V was trimmed by 4 bases and J by 6 bases, leaving 13 bases between them. Germline V gives CDR1 KGHSH, CDR2 LQKENI. The CDR3 covers 14 residues.

The chain combines TRBV5-4 with TRBJ2-5; 7 positions match TRBD1. The CDR3 runs 15 residues. Germline V gene data show CDR1 as SGHNT and CDR2 as YYREEE (reference sequence). The trim removed 4 bases at V and 1 base at J, leaving 7 bases unmatched. The CDR3: CASSDRANSQETQYF. The CDR3 nucleotides are TGTGCCAGCAGCGACAGGGCGAATAGCCAAGAGACCCAGTACTTC.

This clonotype showed up many times. The V call is TRBV27, the J call TRBJ1-6; D is ambiguous. Germline V gene data show CDR1 as MNHEY and CDR2 as SMNVEV (reference sequence). V lost 1 base and J lost 7, with 11 bases in between. This CDR3 spans 15 amino acids. CDR3 in amino acids: CASSLWGTVNSPLHF. In DNA, the CDR3 is TGTGCCAGCAGTTTATGGGGTACGGTAAATTCACCCCTCCACTTT.

This clonotype occurred a few times. The V call is TRBV12-5, the J call TRBJ1-1, with TRBD1 matching 7 bases. The junction had 8 bases not matched to a gene; V was cut back by 3 bases and J by 1 base. Germline CDR1 is LGHNT and CDR2 is FRNRAP. The CDR3 has 16 residues. For the CDR3, the DNA is TGTGCTAGTGGTTTACAAAGACAGGGTAAGAACACTGAAGCTTTCTTT. Translating gives CASGLQRQGKNTEAFF.

This sequence joins TRBV7-8 and TRBJ2-2; possibly TRBD1 or TRBD2 for D (5 bases each). Germline CDR1 is SGHVS and CDR2 is FQNEAQ. V lost 5 bases and J 6 bases, leaving 19 bases between the germline ends. The CDR3 loop spans 16 amino acids. The CDR3: CASSPQGTPRAGELFF. The CDR3 region has the DNA TGTGCCAGCAGCCCGCAAGGGACCCCACGAGCCGGGGAGCTGTTTTTT.

This clonotype was counted between two and nine times. This chain links TRBV20-1 with TRBJ2-2; D is tentatively TRBD1 or TRBD2 (6 bases each). The V end was cut by 4 bases, the J end by 3 bases, with 12 bases between. The CDR3 totals 14 residues. CDR1 is DFQATT and CDR2 is SNEGSKA in the germline V gene (reference sequence). Written as DNA, the CDR3 is TGCAGTGCTATCAGGGGAGGAGACACCGGGGAGCTGTTTTTT. Its translation: CSAIRGGDTGELFF.

This chain links TRBV7-9 with TRBJ1-2; no clear D gene. The CDR3 contains 13 residues. CDR1 is SEHNR and CDR2 is FQNEAQ in the germline V gene (reference sequence). Trimming cost V 1 base and J 6 bases, with 9 bases left between them. The CDR3, as DNA: TGTGCCAGCAGCTTAGTGGATTTACATGGCTACACCTTC. Encoded protein: CASSLVDLHGYTF.

The sample holds a few counts of this clonotype. The chain joins TRBV12-3 or TRBV12-4 to TRBJ2-6, with D uncertain. The CDR3 sequence is 16 residues long. Trimming removed 1 base from V and 1 base from J, with 8 bases in between. CDR3 sequence (DNA): TGTGCCAGCAGTTTAGGGATGGGATCTGGGGCCAACGTCCTGACTTTC. This codes for CASSLGMGSGANVLTF.

The chain carries TRBV7-9 and TRBJ1-3; weak D call: TRBD1 (5 bases). Trimming shortened V by 7 bases and J by 0 bases, and 10 bases separated the two germline ends. Germline assignment: CDR1 SEHNR and CDR2 FQNEAQ (reference sequence). The CDR3 sequence is 14 residues long. The CDR3 protein is CASTPGGSGNTIYF. DNA for the CDR3: TGTGCCAGCACCCCCGGGGGCTCTGGAAACACCATATATTTT.

There are many counts of this clonotype. The gene calls are TRBV5-1 and TRBJ2-1; 8 bases match TRBD1. V shed 5 bases and J 6 bases; nucleotides not matched to a gene: 10. Germline V gene data show CDR1 as SGHRS and CDR2 as YFSETQ. CDR3 length equals 15 residues. The DNA for the CDR3 is TGCGCCAGCAGTACCGGGACAGGAAGATTCAATGAGCAGTTCTTC. Translating gives CASSTGTGRFNEQFF.

This clonotype was detected many times. This chain joins TRBV28 and TRBJ2-7; 7 nucleotides line up with TRBD2. Losses at the gene ends were 4 bases for V and 4 bases for J; bases not matched to a gene: 7. CDR3 length: 14 residues. Germline V CDR1 and CDR2: MDHEN, SYDVKM. The CDR3 here is CASSSPGEGYEQYF. The CDR3 DNA reads as TGTGCCAGCAGTTCCCCCGGGGAGGGGTACGAGCAGTACTTC.

In this sample, this clonotype turned up a few times. V usage is TRBV7-2 and J usage is TRBJ2-5, with 7 positions matching TRBD1. CDR1 and CDR2 (germline): SGHTA, FQGNSA. CDR3 length: 13 amino acids. V was pared by 5 bases and J by 7 bases, with 7 bases of the junction left unmatched. CDR3 sequence: CASSQRDSGTQYF. CDR3 sequence (DNA): TGTGCCAGCAGCCAACGGGACAGCGGGACCCAGTACTTC.

There are a few counts of this clonotype. The rearrangement links TRBV6-5 to TRBJ2-7; TRBD1 matches 7 bases. V lost 5 bases to trimming and J lost 4 bases; unmatched junction nucleotides: 8. The length of the CDR3 is 14 residues. The germline gives CDR1 MNHEY, CDR2 SVGAGI. The CDR3 DNA is TGTGCCAGCAGTCCCCGGACAGGCGAGTACGAGCAGTACTTC. This gives the protein CASSPRTGEYEQYF.